The text below deals with one TCR beta chain. CD8 memory was a combination of CD45RO+ cells and CCR7-negative CD45RA+ TemRA cells. The data stem from a study of shared clonotypes between healthy human individuals. At the level of the study: Ranging from 18 to 49 in age, donors were a couple of women and three men.

Profiled with immunoSEQ multiplex PCR; TCRdb holds only in-frame clones, not every one. The sample gives roughly 660,000 clones, 80% to 95% of which show up once; 34% is in the top ten. The junction had 11 bases not matched to a gene; V was cut back by 5 bases and J by 4 bases. Per germline, CDR1 GTSNPN and CDR2 SVGIG (reference sequence). The CDR3 has 15 residues. Sequenced sample: memory CD8+ T cells from PBMCs. The subset is: CD45RO+ cells pooled with CCR7-negative TemRA cells. V gene TRBV30 combines with J gene TRBJ2-7; the match to TRBD1 covers 10 bases. The clonotype was recovered from a man between 18 and 35 years old in good health. Some clones in this sample may be carry-over from other donors' samples. In nucleotides, the CDR3 is TGTGCCTGGGGTGAGACCGGGACAGGGGTGTACGAGCAGTACTTC. The encoded protein is CAWGETGTGVYEQYF. Combining the CDR3 with reference TRBV30 and TRBJ2-7 gives the whole variable domain SQTIHQWPATLVQPVGSPLSLECTVEGTSNPNLYWYRQAAGRGLQLLFYSVGIGQISSEVPQNLSASRPQDRQFILSSKKLLLSDSGFYLCAWGETGTGVYEQYFGPGTRLTVT.